The 27 T cell receptor beta chains listed next were all sequenced from one sample in a study of shared clonotypes between healthy human individuals. Assay: immunoSEQ multiplex PCR; the TCRdb copy retains only in-frame clones and omits some. The repertoire holds roughly 2.2 million clones, 80% to 95% seen once, with around 0.35% in the top ten. Sequencing was done on a sample of naive CD4+ T cells from PBMCs. Noted subset: CD45RA+ positively selected. Every receptor here comes from a man younger than 30 in good health. Some clones in this sample may be carry-over from other donors' samples.

Concerning this clone: Other nucleotide sequences in the sample specify the same CDR3. The chain's CDR3 is CASSSGTSGSHEQFF. The CDR3 DNA reads as TGTGCCAGCAGTTCAGGGACTAGCGGGAGCCATGAGCAGTTCTTC. The chain uses TRBV7-3 and TRBJ2-1, with 14 positions matching TRBD2. CDR3 size: 15 residues. The trim removed 6 bases at V and 8 bases at J, leaving 6 bases unmatched. Germline V gives CDR1 SGHTA, CDR2 FQGTGA.

The DNA of the CDR3 is TGTGCCATCAGTGAGTCCGATGAGGGCTACACCTTC. As protein: CAISESDEGYTF. The V and J genes are TRBV10-3 and TRBJ1-2; D call uncertain. V was clipped by 0 bases and J by 8 bases, with 7 bases between them. Germline V gives CDR1 ENHRY, CDR2 SYGVKD. This CDR3 is built from 12 residues.

This CDR3 reads CASSQAWYPHYGYTF. The CDR3 DNA reads TGCGCCAGCAGCCAAGCATGGTACCCCCACTATGGCTACACCTTC. The chain couples TRBV4-1 to TRBJ1-2, with D unresolved. Trimming pared 1 base from V and 3 bases from J, leaving 12 bases between. The CDR3 is 15 amino acids. Germline CDR1 is MGHRA and CDR2 is YSYEKL.

V and J are TRBV5-5 and TRBJ2-2; D is ambiguous. Trimming removed 4 bases from V and 0 bases from J, with 13 bases in between. The CDR3 has 16 residues. Germline V gene lookup returns CDR1 SGHKS and CDR2 YYEKEE (reference sequence). The CDR3 DNA sequence: TGTGCCAGCAGCCCCCATCCTACACCGAACACCGGGGAGCTGTTTTTT. This codes for CASSPHPTPNTGELFF. The full variable domain, rest sourced from reference TRBV5-5 and TRBJ2-2, is DAGVTQSPTHLIKTRGQQVTLRCSPISGHKSVSWYQQVLGQGPQFIFQYYEKEERGRGNFPDRFSARQFPNYSSELNVNALLLGDSALYLCASSPHPTPNTGELFFGEGSRLTVL.

This clone was recorded once. The rearrangement uses TRBV5-5 and TRBJ2-4; no reliable D call. The germline V and J ends were trimmed by 1 base and 8 bases, with 22 bases remaining between them. Germline-derived CDR1 and CDR2 are SGHKS and YYEKEE (reference sequence). The CDR3 covers 17 residues. The CDR3 loop reads CASSLKRLGVLADIQYF. CDR3 nucleotides: TGTGCCAGCAGCTTGAAACGCCTCGGAGTGCTCGCGGACATTCAGTACTTC.

J is TRBJ2-5 and V is TRBV30; perhaps TRBD2 as D (5 bases). The CDR3 is 13 amino acids. V lost 0 bases and J lost 6, with 11 bases in between. Germline values: CDR1 GTSNPN, CDR2 SVGIG (reference sequence). Here the CDR3 DNA reads TGTGCCTGGAGTGTTGGAGGAATTCAGACCCAGTACTTC. Translation gives CAWSVGGIQTQYF.

The chain couples TRBV6-9 to TRBJ2-6; 9 bases fit TRBD1. The CDR3 sequence is 17 residues long. Germline V lookup: CDR1 MNHGY, CDR2 SVAAGI. V lost 5 bases, J lost 0 bases, and 5 bases stayed unmatched. The CDR3: CASSAGQGSSGANVLTF. The CDR3 coding sequence is TGTGCCAGCAGTGCGGGACAGGGATCCTCTGGGGCCAACGTCCTGACTTTC.

The chain recombines TRBV7-2 with TRBJ2-7, with 8 bases lining up with TRBD1. The CDR3 has 13 residues. The junction had 4 bases not matched to a gene; V was cut back by 4 bases and J by 5 bases. Germline loops: CDR1 SGHTA, CDR2 FQGNSA. Here the CDR3 reads CASSWRTGHEQYF. The DNA for the CDR3 is TGTGCCAGCAGCTGGAGGACAGGGCACGAGCAGTACTTC.

This clone was seen a single time. This chain connects TRBV25-1 to TRBJ2-3; the D is unclear. In germline, CDR1 is MGHDK, CDR2 SYGVNS. V was shortened by 7 bases and J by 0 bases, with 8 bases between the two germline ends. There are 13 residues in the CDR3. Written as DNA, the CDR3 is TGTGCCAGCACCCTGGGCAGCACAGATACGCAGTATTTT. Amino acid sequence: CASTLGSTDTQYF.

V usage is TRBV29-1 and J usage is TRBJ2-3, with 12 nucleotides matching TRBD2. Trimming at V came to 5 bases and at J to 5 bases, leaving 8 bases not matched to a gene. The CDR3 runs 15 residues. The germline V gene encodes CDR1 SQVTM and CDR2 ANQGSEA. CDR3 sequence: CSVIGLAGPQDTQYF. Here the CDR3 DNA reads TGCAGCGTTATCGGACTAGCGGGACCGCAAGATACGCAGTATTTT.

This sequence joins TRBV5-5 and TRBJ1-2, with D unresolved. The CDR3 totals 14 residues. The V end was cut by 0 bases, the J end by 5 bases, with 11 bases between. Germline CDR1 is SGHKS and CDR2 is YYEKEE (reference sequence). The CDR3: CASSLVGSVYGYTF. The CDR3 DNA sequence: TGTGCCAGCAGCTTGGTCGGGTCAGTTTATGGCTACACCTTC.

This clone was seen a single time. The V and J genes are TRBV5-1 and TRBJ2-3, with a weak D call TRBD1 (6 bases). CDR3 length: 14 residues. V was trimmed by 2 bases and J by 2 bases, leaving 9 bases between them. CDR1 is SGHRS and CDR2 is YFSETQ in the germline V gene. CDR3 DNA sequence: TGCGCCAGCAGCTTAAACAGGGACACAGATACGCAGTATTTT. Translation gives CASSLNRDTDTQYF. Supplemented by reference TRBV5-1 and TRBJ2-3, the full variable domain reads KAGVTQTPRYLIKTRGQQVTLSCSPISGHRSVSWYQQTPGQGLQFLFEYFSETQRNKGNFPGRFSGRQFSNSRSEMNVSTLELGDSALYLCASSLNRDTDTQYFGPGTRLTVL.

The V gene is TRBV30, the J gene TRBJ2-7; TRBD1 matches at 7 bases. The CDR3 has 15 amino acids. The germline CDR1 and CDR2 sequences are GTSNPN and SVGIG (reference sequence). Unmatched junction bases numbered 8, after V lost 0 bases and J lost 3 bases. Here the CDR3 DNA reads TGTGCCTGGAGTGTAGACTCTAACAGGGGCTACGAGCAGTACTTC. This codes for CAWSVDSNRGYEQYF.

In DNA, the CDR3 is TGTGCCAGCAGCCCGGTCGGGACAGGGTGGGAGCAGTACTTC. Translation gives CASSPVGTGWEQYF. The chain carries TRBV6-1 and TRBJ2-7; 9 bases line up with TRBD1. This CDR3 is built from 14 residues. V gave up 6 bases and J gave up 7 bases; unmatched junction bases: 10. The germline V gene encodes CDR1 MNHNS and CDR2 SASEGT.

This clone came up once. CDR3 nucleotides: TGTGCCAGCAGCGTAGGACCGAAGCCAAATCAGCCCCAGCATTTT. Its protein is CASSVGPKPNQPQHF. The chain has TRBV9 and TRBJ1-5; D unclear. The V end lost 0 bases, the J end lost 4 bases, and 11 bases lay between the germline ends. Germline CDR1 is SGDLS and CDR2 is YYNGEE. This CDR3 is built from 15 residues.

The genes are TRBV5-1 and TRBJ1-1; maybe TRBD1 (6 bases). Trimming stripped 4 bases from V and 2 bases from J, with 18 bases between. Germline V gives CDR1 SGHRS, CDR2 YFSETQ. CDR3 length: 16 amino acids. As DNA, the CDR3 is TGCGCCAGCAGCAGTCAGGGGAGTTTGGGAAACACTGAAGCTTTCTTT. It codes for CASSSQGSLGNTEAFF.

V is TRBV18 and J is TRBJ2-4; 9 bases are shared with TRBD1. J lost 0 bases, V lost 5 bases, and 17 bases had no gene match. The V gene's germline CDR1 is KGHSH and CDR2 LQKENI. CDR3 length equals 20 residues. The CDR3 nucleotides are TGTGCCAGCTCAAGATCGTCCGGGACAGGGAGAGAACTAGCCAAAAACATTCAGTACTTC. Protein sequence: CASSRSSGTGRELAKNIQYF. Full variable domain (rest looked up from reference TRBV18 and TRBJ2-4): NAGVMQNPRHLVRRRGQEARLRCSPMKGHSHVYWYRQLPEEGLKFMVYLQKENIIDESGMPKERFSAEFPKEGPSILRIQQVVRGDSAAYFCASSRSSGTGRELAKNIQYFGAGTRLSVL.

The chain combines TRBV5-1 with TRBJ2-5; no reliable D call. The CDR3 has 15 residues. Germline CDR1 is SGHRS and CDR2 is YFSETQ. V shed 4 bases and J shed 5 bases, with 18 bases lying between them. CDR3 loop: CASSAVGSVGETQYF. The CDR3 DNA reads as TGCGCCAGCAGCGCCGTAGGCAGCGTTGGGGAGACCCAGTACTTC.

The chain uses TRBV5-6 and TRBJ1-3; D unresolved. The V end lost 2 bases, the J end lost 4 bases, and 10 bases lay between the germline ends. CDR1 and CDR2 (germline): SGHDT, YYEEEE. This CDR3 has 14 amino acids. In DNA, the CDR3 is TGTGCCAGCAGCTTAAAAGGAGGAGGAAACACCATATATTTT. Amino acid sequence: CASSLKGGGNTIYF.

This clone was seen a single time. The chain has TRBV9 and TRBJ1-2; D possibly corresponds to TRBD1 (5 bases). Germline V gives CDR1 SGDLS, CDR2 YYNGEE. This CDR3 is 17 amino acids long. The V end lost 1 base, the J end lost 4 bases, and 20 bases lay between the germline ends. CDR3 nucleotide sequence: TGTGCCAGCAGCGTATTGCAGGGCCGCCCGTTACCCTATGGCTACACCTTC. This encodes CASSVLQGRPLPYGYTF.

This chain connects TRBV28 to TRBJ2-5; a weak D match, TRBD1 (5 bases). The CDR3 totals 16 residues. Germline CDR1 MDHEN, CDR2 SYDVKM. Deletions cut 4 bases from V and 4 bases from J, with 19 bases between. The CDR3 loop is CASSSIPQGDGETQYF. The CDR3, as DNA: TGTGCCAGCAGTTCGATCCCCCAGGGTGACGGAGAGACCCAGTACTTC.

With respect to this clone: Other DNA sequences from this sample encode an identical CDR3 as well. J is TRBJ2-7 and V is TRBV19; D is unresolved. Trimming took 3 bases from V and 0 from J, leaving 6 bases between them. This CDR3 spans 13 amino acids. Per the germline V gene, CDR1 is LNHDA and CDR2 is SQIVND (reference sequence). CDR3 in amino acids: CASSIWGSYEQYF. CDR3 coding DNA: TGTGCCAGTAGTATCTGGGGCTCCTACGAGCAGTACTTC.

In DNA form, the CDR3 reads TGTGCCAGCAGCTTTTTGCTTGTGGACGACCAAGAGACCCAGTACTTC. This codes for CASSFLLVDDQETQYF. The chain uses TRBV7-9 and TRBJ2-5, with no clear D. Germline CDR1 and CDR2: SEHNR and FQNEAQ (reference sequence). The CDR3 has 16 residues. V was pared by 3 bases and J by 0 bases, with 14 bases between.

The chain is built from TRBV9 and TRBJ2-2; tentative D call: TRBD1 (6 bases). The CDR3 extends over 16 amino acids. Per germline, CDR1 SGDLS and CDR2 YYNGEE. The V gene lost 3 bases and the J gene lost 6 bases, with 18 bases spanning the gap. The CDR3 coding sequence is TGTGCCAGCAGCGGGTTTCAACAGGGAATTCCCGGGGAGCTGTTTTTT. It yields the protein CASSGFQQGIPGELFF.

CDR3 bases: TGTGCCAGCAGTCCTAAGCCGTACCAAGAGACCCAGTACTTC. Translated, it gives CASSPKPYQETQYF. This chain links TRBV27 with TRBJ2-5; D not resolved. This CDR3 comprises 14 residues. Trimming stripped 5 bases from V and 0 bases from J, with 10 bases between. CDR1 is MNHEY and CDR2 is SMNVEV in the germline V gene (reference sequence).

V is TRBV25-1 and J is TRBJ2-3, with 8 bases fitting TRBD2. The CDR3 runs 16 residues. Germline V gene sequence: CDR1 MGHDK, CDR2 SYGVNS. V was clipped by 3 bases and J by 6 bases; unmatched bases: 11. This CDR3 reads CASSDPHSGSPDTQYF. The CDR3 coding sequence is TGTGCCAGCAGTGACCCCCACAGCGGGAGTCCCGATACGCAGTATTTT.

This clone has a single count. The gene calls are TRBV7-3 and TRBJ2-3; TRBD2 is a possible D gene (6 bases). V lost 3 bases and J lost 4, with 14 bases in between. Germline V gene lookup returns CDR1 SGHTA and CDR2 FQGTGA. The CDR3 has 15 amino acids. CDR3 in amino acids: CASSLEGLEADTQYF. CDR3 in DNA: TGTGCCAGCAGCTTGGAGGGCCTGGAAGCAGATACGCAGTATTTT.